Below, 20 T cell receptor beta chains from the same sample are listed, as sequenced in a study of cytomegalovirus exposure and HLA in healthy donors (dated by TCRdb to 2017 to 2019). The library came from the immunoSEQ multiplex PCR assay. TCRdb stores this immuneACCESS table with in-frame sequences only. Part of the clones is absent; in the studies checked, under half of the shortfall reflects unresolved V genes, and no reason is known for the rest. The table for this sample lists under 200,000 clones; about 90% of them were counted only once. The ten largest clones capture about 2.9% of the sample. Sequencing was done on a sample of PBMCs. All receptors derive from a young woman in good health and CMV-seropositive.

This rearrangement joins TRBV11-3 to TRBJ2-2; 7 positions match TRBD1. Looked up from germline, CDR1 is SGHNT and CDR2 is YENEEA. Trimming took 5 bases from V and 4 from J; bases not matched to a gene: 4. The CDR3 is 14 residues long. The chain's CDR3 is CASSPRQGTGELFF. The CDR3 bases are TGTGCCAGCAGCCCAAGACAGGGCACCGGGGAGCTGTTTTTT.

V usage is TRBV5-6 and J usage is TRBJ2-5; 7 bases align to TRBD2. V was clipped by 0 bases and J by 10 bases; unmatched bases: 9. The CDR3 is 14 amino acids. CDR1 and CDR2 (germline): SGHDT, YYEEEE. In DNA, the CDR3 is TGTGCCAGCAGCTTGGCGTTGCGGGAGTGGGACCAGTACTTC. This encodes CASSLALREWDQYF.

The gene calls are TRBV7-8 and TRBJ2-7, with 9 bases that match TRBD1. The junction had 6 bases not matched to a gene; V was cut back by 4 bases and J by 5 bases. The CDR3 spans 14 residues. Germline loops: CDR1 SGHVS, CDR2 FQNEAQ. CDR3 in amino acids: CASSSPTGGDEQYF. CDR3 DNA sequence: TGTGCCAGCAGCTCTCCCACAGGGGGCGACGAGCAGTACTTC.

The chain couples TRBV4-1 to TRBJ2-7, with D unclear. The CDR3 covers 16 residues. V lost 0 bases and J lost 0, with 12 bases in between. Germline V gives CDR1 MGHRA, CDR2 YSYEKL. CDR3 residues: CASSQDQVESSYEQYF. CDR3 DNA: TGCGCCAGCAGCCAAGATCAGGTTGAAAGCTCCTACGAGCAGTACTTC.

The chain uses TRBV28 and TRBJ2-4; D might be TRBD1 (6 bases). Trimming shortened V by 7 bases and J by 14 bases, and 30 bases separated the two germline ends. The CDR3 runs to 16 residues. Germline V gene sequence: CDR1 MDHEN, CDR2 SYDVKM. The CDR3 is CASTGQGTGQRYGKYF. CDR3 bases: TGTGCCAGCACAGGGCAGGGGACCGGGCAAAGATATGGGAAGTACTTC.

This chain links TRBV5-1 with TRBJ1-5; D is possibly TRBD1 (6 bases). Trimming took off 4 bases at V and 2 bases at J, with 10 bases between the two ends. The length of the CDR3 is 14 residues. Germline CDR1 SGHRS, CDR2 YFSETQ. The CDR3 sequence is CASSAAGGNQPQHF. The CDR3 DNA reads as TGCGCCAGCAGCGCAGCAGGGGGCAATCAGCCCCAGCATTTT.

The chain links TRBV4-1 to TRBJ2-7; 8 bases line up with TRBD1. J lost 3 bases, V lost 1 base, and 5 bases had no gene match. The CDR3 consists of 15 residues. Germline values: CDR1 MGHRA, CDR2 YSYEKL. The CDR3 here is CASSQVGRGLYEQYF. The CDR3 nucleotides read TGCGCCAGCAGCCAAGTCGGCAGGGGGCTCTACGAGCAGTACTTC.

V usage is TRBV5-1 and J usage is TRBJ1-1, with D unclear. V gave up 4 bases and J gave up 5 bases, with 12 bases separating them. There are 13 residues in the CDR3. Germline assignment: CDR1 SGHRS and CDR2 YFSETQ. This chain's CDR3 is CASSPGLTTEAFF. CDR3 in DNA: TGCGCCAGCAGCCCGGGTCTTACTACTGAAGCTTTCTTT.

This clone has more than one count but fewer than ten. This chain connects TRBV4-1 to TRBJ2-7, with D uncertain. Germline V CDR1 and CDR2: MGHRA, YSYEKL. The V end was cut by 1 base, the J end by 0 bases, with 13 bases between. CDR3 length: 16 residues. This chain's CDR3 is CASSQVFAGYSYEQYF. The CDR3 DNA is TGCGCCAGCAGCCAAGTGTTCGCCGGTTACTCCTACGAGCAGTACTTC.

The chain employs TRBV13 and TRBJ2-5, with 9 bases identical to TRBD1. There are 16 residues in the CDR3. With 5 bases clipped from V and 5 bases from J, the junction kept 12 bases outside the gene matches. CDR1 and CDR2 (germline): PRHDT, FYEKMQ (reference sequence). The CDR3 loop reads CASSGRRDRDRETQYF. Written as DNA, the CDR3 is TGTGCCAGCAGCGGCCGCCGGGACAGGGATCGGGAGACCCAGTACTTC.

The genes are TRBV4-3 and TRBJ2-3, with TRBD2 matching 11 bases. This CDR3 is 18 amino acids long. V was pared by 0 bases and J by 4 bases, with 9 bases of the junction left unmatched. The germline CDR1 and CDR2 sequences are LGHNA and YSLEER. The CDR3: CASSQDPTSGSMADTQYF. The DNA of the CDR3 is TGCGCCAGCAGCCAAGATCCAACTAGCGGGAGTATGGCAGATACGCAGTATTTT.

The CDR3 spells CGLDLNTGELFF. CDR3 bases: TGTGGCCTGGACTTAAACACCGGGGAGCTGTTTTTT. The V call is TRBV7-2, the J call TRBJ2-2; maybe TRBD2 (5 bases). The CDR3 sequence is 12 residues long. Looked up from germline, CDR1 is SGHTA and CDR2 is FQGNSA. Full variable domain (outside the CDR3, taken from reference TRBV7-2 and TRBJ2-2): GAGVSQSPSNKVTEKGKDVELRCDPISGHTALYWYRQSLGQGLEFLIYFQGNSAPDKSGLPSDRFSAERTGGSVSTLTIQRTQQEDSAVYLCGLDLNTGELFFGEGSRLTVL.

The chain carries TRBV7-2 and TRBJ2-2; perhaps TRBD1 as D (5 bases). The V and J ends lost 5 bases and 5 bases respectively, with 9 bases between them. Germline assignment: CDR1 SGHTA and CDR2 FQGNSA. The CDR3 is made up of 13 amino acids. CDR3 sequence: CASSPRQTGELFF. Here the CDR3 DNA reads TGTGCCAGCAGCCCAAGACAGACCGGGGAGCTGTTTTTT.

The table lists this clone with a count of one. The chain is built from TRBV28 and TRBJ2-7; 12 bases match TRBD1. CDR3 length: 16 residues. Germline-derived CDR1 and CDR2 are MDHEN and SYDVKM. V lost 1 base and J lost 5; bases outside the gene matches: 6. The CDR3 DNA is TGTGCCAGCAGTTTATCGCCCGGGACAGGGGGCGACGAGCAGTACTTC. It is translated as CASSLSPGTGGDEQYF.

The CDR3 is CASSLSFGRLAFTHF. In DNA form, the CDR3 reads TGTGCCAGCAGCTTGAGCTTTGGCAGGTTGGCCTTTACTCACTTT. The V and J genes are TRBV5-8 and TRBJ1-6, with D uncertain. The V gene lost 1 base and the J gene lost 19 bases, with 24 bases spanning the gap. This CDR3 has 15 residues. The V gene's germline CDR1 is SGHTS and CDR2 YDEGEE.

The gene calls are TRBV28 and TRBJ1-5; 9 bases line up with TRBD1. The CDR3 has 15 residues. V lost 5 bases to trimming and J lost 4 bases; unmatched junction nucleotides: 6. The germline gives CDR1 MDHEN, CDR2 SYDVKM. CDR3 loop: CASSKDRGPNQPQHF. The CDR3 DNA reads as TGTGCCAGCAGTAAGGACAGGGGACCTAATCAGCCCCAGCATTTT.

V is TRBV6-5 and J is TRBJ1-6, with 9 bases lining up with TRBD1. CDR1 and CDR2 from the germline V gene are MNHEY and SVGAGI. The CDR3 has 14 residues. V lost 3 bases and J lost 9; bases outside the gene matches: 3. The CDR3 bases are TGTGCCAGCAGTTATAGACAGGGGGTTTCACCCCTCCACTTT. As protein: CASSYRQGVSPLHF.

This sequence joins TRBV7-7 and TRBJ2-2; 8 bases match TRBD1. Trimming removed 5 bases from V and 1 base from J; junction bases left unmatched: 3. Germline lookup yields CDR1 SSHAT and CDR2 FNYEAQ (reference sequence). The CDR3 runs to 15 residues. The CDR3 loop is CASSVGTGNTGELFF. CDR3 bases: TGTGCCAGCAGCGTAGGGACAGGGAACACCGGGGAGCTGTTTTTT.

The chain combines TRBV30 with TRBJ1-2; 9 nucleotides align to TRBD1. CDR1 is GTSNPN and CDR2 is SVGIG in the germline V gene (reference sequence). The CDR3 covers 13 residues. Unmatched junction bases numbered 7, after V lost 7 bases and J lost 4 bases. CDR3 residues: CASMRTGAYGYTF. The CDR3 DNA sequence: TGTGCCTCCATGAGGACAGGGGCCTATGGCTACACCTTC. Full variable domain (rest looked up from reference TRBV30 and TRBJ1-2): SQTIHQWPATLVQPVGSPLSLECTVEGTSNPNLYWYRQAAGRGLQLLFYSVGIGQISSEVPQNLSASRPQDRQFILSSKKLLLSDSGFYLCASMRTGAYGYTFGSGTRLTVV.

The gene calls are TRBV5-1 and TRBJ1-1; a possible D gene is TRBD1 (5 bases). The CDR3 is 16 residues long. CDR1 and CDR2 from the germline V gene are SGHRS and YFSETQ. The germline V and J ends were trimmed by 7 bases and 0 bases, with 19 bases remaining between them. Written as DNA, the CDR3 is TGCGCCAGCGGACCAGGGCCTGTTATCATGAACACTGAAGCTTTCTTT. Protein sequence: CASGPGPVIMNTEAFF.